This entry features one T cell receptor (beta chain) sequence. Its antigen is not identified. The sample belongs to a study of cytomegalovirus exposure and HLA in healthy donors. Study-level findings and limits: Indistinguishability led to the exclusion of some V segments, TRBV6-2 and TRBV6-3 included. It was confirmed in vitro that a few of the CMV-associated chains were specific for CMV antigens.

V dropped 0 bases and J dropped 2; count of bases not matched to a gene: 0. The CDR3 length is 15 residues. Germline CDR1 and CDR2: SGHRS and YFSETQ. PCR employed 60 Vbeta and 13 Jbeta primers. Assay used: immunoSEQ multiplex PCR; TCRdb lists only in-frame clones, some missing. The table includes some 200,000 clones, around 86% detected once. The sequencing sample was made of PBMCs. The receptor was derived from a man aged 40-49 years in good health and CMV-seropositive. J is TRBJ2-1 and V is TRBV5-1; 9 bases agree with TRBD1. CDR3 residues: CASSLGTGAYNEQFF. CDR3 in DNA: TGCGCCAGCAGCTTGGGGACAGGGGCCTACAATGAGCAGTTCTTC.